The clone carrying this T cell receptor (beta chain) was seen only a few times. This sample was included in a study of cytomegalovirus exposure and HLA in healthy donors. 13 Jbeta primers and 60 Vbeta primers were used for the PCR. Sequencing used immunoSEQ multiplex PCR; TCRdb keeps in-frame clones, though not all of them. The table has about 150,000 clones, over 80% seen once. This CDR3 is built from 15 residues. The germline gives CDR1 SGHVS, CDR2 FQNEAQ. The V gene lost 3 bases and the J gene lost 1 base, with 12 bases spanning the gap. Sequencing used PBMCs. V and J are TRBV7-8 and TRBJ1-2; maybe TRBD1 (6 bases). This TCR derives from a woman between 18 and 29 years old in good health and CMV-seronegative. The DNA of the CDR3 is TGTGCCAGCAGCTTGTCTGGGGGCAGTAACTATGGCTACACCTTC. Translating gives CASSLSGGSNYGYTF.